In this sample, the clone carrying this T cell receptor (beta chain) turned up a few times. This specimen belongs to a study of beta chain features in type 1 diabetes. Study-level information: When patients were set against healthy donors, age, gender and cell yields were similar.

Expressed TCRB transcripts got sequenced, as all isolated RNA was reverse transcribed. Libraries were prepared by immunoSEQ multiplex PCR; TCRdb keeps only in-frame clonotypes and omits some of them. The repertoire holds about 370,000 clones, over 12% seen once, with about 0.02% in the top ten. The CDR3 is 19 residues long. The J segment lost 2 bases and the V segment lost 4 bases, leaving 13 bases of the junction unmatched. The V gene's germline CDR1 is SEHNR and CDR2 FQNEAQ (reference sequence). CD45RO/CCR7/CD25/CD127/CD95/CD27 separated CD4+ naive, central memory, regulatory and stem cell-like memory cells by sorting.

Sample: naive CD4+ T cells from blood. This sequence joins TRBV7-9 and TRBJ2-6; 8 bases agree with TRBD2. This TCR was recovered from a woman between 18 and 29 years old in good health. The CDR3 loop reads CASSSVKGAGAAGANVLTF. The CDR3 DNA follows: TGTGCCAGCAGCTCCGTGAAGGGAGCGGGAGCGGCTGGGGCCAACGTCCTGACTTTC.